What follows are 8 T cell receptor beta chains derived from one specimen sequenced in a study of post-analysis software for immune sequencing data. General observations from the study: TRBV5-6, TRBV5-1 and TRBV20-1 were among four or five TRBV segments more frequent in patients than controls.

For these TCRs, the target antigens are not known. TCR beta libraries were prepared from cDNA with unique molecular identifiers. TCRdb re-analysed the PCR reads in MiXCR, keeping a single row per CDR3 protein. The sample lists almost 700,000 distinct CDR3 sequences, more than 50% occurring once. The sample consisted of blood. These receptors came from a girl aged 2-10 years with multiple sclerosis.

This chain joins TRBV14 and TRBJ1-2, with a tentative D call TRBD1 (5 bases). Germline V gene sequence: CDR1 SGHDN, CDR2 FVKESK. Trimming cost V 1 base and J 7 bases, with 13 bases left between them. This CDR3 has 14 amino acids. This CDR3 reads CASSQVLMGGGYTF. DNA for the CDR3: TGTGCCAGCAGCCAAGTACTTATGGGGGGTGGCTACACCTTC.

This chain connects TRBV9 to TRBJ2-7; 8 bases are a match to TRBD2. The V gene end was trimmed by 4 bases and the J gene end by 4 bases; junction bases not matched to a gene: 7. Germline loops: CDR1 SGDLS, CDR2 YYNGEE. The CDR3 consists of 14 residues. The CDR3 here is CASSTSGSRYEQYF. The CDR3 nucleotides are TGTGCCAGCAGCACCAGCGGGAGTCGGTACGAGCAGTACTTC.

This clonotype was observed a handful of times. The chain couples TRBV11-2 to TRBJ1-2; the D gene is possibly TRBD1 (5 bases). The CDR3 sequence is 15 residues long. Trimming left V 5 bases short and J 7 bases short, with 20 bases between. CDR1 is SGHAT, CDR2 FQNNGV, per germline. CDR3 DNA: TGTGCCAGCAGCCTGACCGGCCCCGTGGGGCTTGGCTACACCTTC. This gives the protein CASSLTGPVGLGYTF.

The gene calls are TRBV20-1 and TRBJ2-2, with TRBD2 as a possible D gene (6 bases). Deletions cut 6 bases from V and 4 bases from J, with 18 bases between. The CDR3 runs 15 residues. Germline CDR1 reads DFQATT; CDR2 reads SNEGSKA (reference sequence). The CDR3 loop is CSAAGSSPTTGELFF. DNA for the CDR3: TGCAGTGCAGCCGGGAGCTCCCCTACCACCGGGGAGCTGTTTTTT.

The rearrangement links TRBV7-9 to TRBJ2-1; D not resolved. The CDR3 consists of 14 residues. V was clipped by 4 bases and J by 6 bases, with 13 bases between them. Germline CDR1 SEHNR, CDR2 FQNEAQ (reference sequence). CDR3 bases: TGTGCCAGCAGCTACCCTGTAAACCTCAATGAGCAGTTCTTC. Residues: CASSYPVNLNEQFF.

The chain links TRBV5-1 to TRBJ2-1; D possibly corresponds to TRBD2 (6 bases). This CDR3 has 18 amino acids. The ends were cut back, 0 bases at V and 8 bases at J, with 24 bases in the middle. Germline V gene lookup returns CDR1 SGHRS and CDR2 YFSETQ. The DNA of the CDR3 is TGCGCCAGCAGCTTGGGGAGAAGTCGACTAGACCAACCGGATGAGCAGTTCTTC. The encoded protein is CASSLGRSRLDQPDEQFF.

This clonotype was seen a few times. The chain is built from TRBV6-5 and TRBJ2-3, with TRBD1 identical over 8 bases. The CDR3 is made up of 15 amino acids. Germline V CDR1 and CDR2: MNHEY, SVGAGI. Trimming took 5 bases from V and 7 from J; bases not matched to a gene: 11. The CDR3 DNA sequence: TGTGCCAGCAGTACCCCGGGACAGGCCCGATATACGCAGTATTTT. Its translation is CASSTPGQARYTQYF.

This clonotype was picked up a small number of times. The chain carries TRBV7-9 and TRBJ2-7; D is unresolved. This CDR3 comprises 12 residues. V was clipped by 4 bases and J by 3 bases, with 7 bases between them. CDR1 SEHNR and CDR2 FQNEAQ come from the germline V gene (reference sequence). In DNA, the CDR3 is TGTGCCAGCAGCTATTACAGCTACGAGCAGTACTTC. Translated: CASSYYSYEQYF.